This T cell receptor beta chain was obtained from a study of neurological immune-mediated disorders. TCRdb passed the 5' RACE reads through MiXCR, listing each CDR3 protein once. The repertoire has 45,000 or so distinct CDR3 sequences, roughly an eighth of them found once; the top ten carry around 1.3%. This TCR was sampled from a female donor in good health. The sequenced sample consisted of PBMCs.

CDR3 sequence (DNA): TGCGCCAGCAGCATGACAGGCTCTGGAGGCTATGGCTACACCTTC. This gives the protein CASSMTGSGGYGYTF. This chain connects TRBV5-1 to TRBJ1-2, with D perhaps matching TRBD1 (6 bases). Trimming removed 4 bases from V and 4 bases from J, with 17 bases in between. CDR1 is SGHRS, CDR2 YFSETQ, per germline. The CDR3 is made up of 15 amino acids.